One and the same sample provided the 19 T cell receptor beta chains below, sequenced in a study of cytomegalovirus exposure and HLA in healthy donors. Sequenced by immunoSEQ multiplex PCR; TCRdb stores in-frame clones only, minus some. The sample shows approximately 59,000 clones, about 91% of them seen only once. Sequencing was performed on PBMCs. These receptors were obtained from a young man in good health and CMV-seropositive.

This chain uses TRBV4-1 with TRBJ1-2, with D uncertain. The germline V gene has CDR1 MGHRA and CDR2 YSYEKL. V was pared by 3 bases and J by 8 bases, with 13 bases between. This CDR3 contains 13 residues. The CDR3 protein is CASSHGSLGGYTF. In DNA, the CDR3 is TGCGCCAGCAGCCACGGGTCCCTTGGGGGCTACACCTTC.

This chain uses TRBV5-4 with TRBJ2-7; maybe TRBD2 (6 bases). The CDR3 contains 14 residues. The V and J ends lost 0 bases and 2 bases respectively, with 9 bases between them. From germline, CDR1 is SGHNT and CDR2 YYREEE (reference sequence). Written as DNA, the CDR3 is TGTGCCAGCAGCTTGGAGCGGGCAGCCTACGAGCAGTACTTC. This encodes CASSLERAAYEQYF.

This clone is a singleton in its sample. V usage is TRBV6-1 and J usage is TRBJ1-4, with unresolved D. Germline-derived CDR1 and CDR2 are MNHNS and SASEGT. CDR3 size: 14 residues. V lost 2 bases and J lost 3, with 7 bases in between. CDR3 bases: TGTGCCAGCAGTGAATCTGGGCCTAATGAAAAACTGTTTTTT. It codes for CASSESGPNEKLFF.

The chain links TRBV6-5 to TRBJ1-2; the match to TRBD1 covers 10 bases. V dropped 0 bases and J dropped 5; count of bases not matched to a gene: 3. Looked up from germline, CDR1 is MNHEY and CDR2 is SVGAGI. The CDR3 consists of 15 residues. The DNA of the CDR3 is TGTGCCAGCAGTTACTCGCGGACAGGGGGTTATGGCTACACCTTC. It translates to CASSYSRTGGYGYTF.

V gene TRBV10-3 combines with J gene TRBJ2-7; TRBD1 is a possible D gene (7 bases). Germline V gene lookup returns CDR1 ENHRY and CDR2 SYGVKD. CDR3 length equals 17 residues. V shed 4 bases and J shed 7 bases, with 26 bases lying between them. The chain's CDR3 is CAISGETRDSWVGEQYF. In DNA form, the CDR3 reads TGTGCCATCAGTGGGGAAACGCGGGACAGTTGGGTGGGGGAGCAGTACTTC.

V and J are TRBV7-9 and TRBJ2-1; D might be TRBD2 (6 bases). The germline V gene has CDR1 SEHNR and CDR2 FQNEAQ (reference sequence). Trimming stripped 4 bases from V and 5 bases from J, with 12 bases between. CDR3 length equals 14 residues. The CDR3 DNA reads TGTGCCAGCAGCTCCCGGGACTCAAACAATGAGCAGTTCTTC. Protein product: CASSSRDSNNEQFF.

This chain links TRBV30 with TRBJ2-3; TRBD2 might be the D (5 bases). Deletions cut 0 bases from V and 4 bases from J, with 8 bases between. Germline V lookup: CDR1 GTSNPN, CDR2 SVGIG (reference sequence). The CDR3 sequence is 13 residues long. The DNA for the CDR3 is TGTGCCTGGAGTGTATCTAGCTCAGATACGCAGTATTTT. This gives the protein CAWSVSSSDTQYF.

This chain joins TRBV9 and TRBJ1-4; 9 bases match TRBD1. The V gene end was trimmed by 4 bases and the J gene end by 7 bases; junction bases not matched to a gene: 5. The germline gives CDR1 SGDLS, CDR2 YYNGEE. The CDR3 totals 14 residues. CDR3 sequence: CASSPGQGLEKLFF. DNA of the CDR3: TGTGCCAGCAGCCCGGGACAGGGACTTGAAAAACTGTTTTTT.

The J gene is TRBJ2-7, the V gene TRBV7-4, with 8 bases identical to TRBD2. The CDR3 spans 16 residues. Trimming at V came to 4 bases and at J to 1 base, leaving 9 bases not matched to a gene. Germline loops: CDR1 SGHVT, CDR2 SQSDAQ. The CDR3 loop reads CASSCPHPGGSYEQYF. Here the CDR3 DNA reads TGTGCCAGCAGCTGCCCCCACCCGGGGGGGTCCTACGAGCAGTACTTC.

The chain recombines TRBV28 with TRBJ2-7; D gene uncertain. The V end lost 2 bases, the J end lost 2 bases, and 10 bases lay between the germline ends. Germline CDR1 and CDR2: MDHEN and SYDVKM. The CDR3 loop spans 14 amino acids. The CDR3 coding sequence is TGTGCCAGCAGTTTAGGCGGCAGTCCCTACGAGCAGTACTTC. Translated: CASSLGGSPYEQYF.

The chain employs TRBV7-2 and TRBJ2-7; tentative D call: TRBD1 (6 bases). Trimming cost V 1 base and J 3 bases, with 10 bases left between them. CDR1 SGHTA and CDR2 FQGNSA come from the germline V gene. There are 14 residues in the CDR3. The CDR3: CASSLEDSYYEQYF. For the CDR3, the DNA is TGTGCCAGCAGCTTAGAGGACAGTTACTACGAGCAGTACTTC.

The genes are TRBV5-1 and TRBJ2-1; 10 bases are a match to TRBD2. Per the germline V gene, CDR1 is SGHRS and CDR2 is YFSETQ. The CDR3 has 15 amino acids. Trimming cost V 4 bases and J 8 bases; bases outside gene matches: 9. The CDR3 loop reads CASSQAAGGGHEQFF. In DNA form, the CDR3 reads TGCGCCAGCAGCCAAGCAGCGGGAGGGGGCCATGAGCAGTTCTTC.

The chain uses TRBV4-1 and TRBJ2-7, with D tentatively TRBD2 (5 bases). The CDR3 extends over 15 amino acids. Trimming cost V 0 bases and J 5 bases, with 14 bases left between them. The germline CDR1 and CDR2 sequences are MGHRA and YSYEKL. The CDR3 region is CASSQDPQGSDEQYF. DNA for the CDR3: TGCGCCAGCAGCCAAGATCCCCAAGGGAGCGACGAGCAGTACTTC.

The chain uses TRBV5-6 and TRBJ2-3; tentative D call: TRBD1 (5 bases). This CDR3 is 13 amino acids long. V gave up 1 base and J gave up 12 bases, with 15 bases separating them. The V gene's germline CDR1 is SGHDT and CDR2 YYEEEE. DNA for the CDR3: TGTGCCAGCAGCTTGAGGGGCATGCCATCCCAGTATTTT. Protein sequence: CASSLRGMPSQYF.

The chain has TRBV7-3 and TRBJ2-3; TRBD1 agrees at 7 bases. The CDR3 is 15 residues long. With V trimmed by 6 bases and J by 4 bases, 10 bases remained unmatched. Germline CDR1 is SGHTA and CDR2 is FQGTGA. CDR3 loop: CASSPDRGQADTQYF. The CDR3 DNA sequence: TGTGCCAGCAGTCCAGATAGGGGGCAGGCAGATACGCAGTATTTT.

The chain is built from TRBV6-5 and TRBJ2-1, with D possibly matching TRBD2 (7 bases). This CDR3 comprises 15 residues. Trimming cost V 5 bases and J 4 bases, with 15 bases left between them. Germline-derived CDR1 and CDR2 are MNHEY and SVGAGI. This CDR3 reads CASSQQGGEYNEQFF. CDR3 DNA: TGTGCCAGCAGTCAACAAGGGGGGGAATACAATGAGCAGTTCTTC.

The J gene is TRBJ1-1, the V gene TRBV5-1; 10 bases map to TRBD1. V shed 5 bases, J shed 1 base, and the junction held 11 bases outside the gene matches. Germline V gene data show CDR1 as SGHRS and CDR2 as YFSETQ. The CDR3 sequence is 17 residues long. CDR3 DNA sequence: TGCGCCAGCAGTCTTTCCCGGACAGGGGGAGGGAACACTGAAGCTTTCTTT. Encoded protein: CASSLSRTGGGNTEAFF.

The gene calls are TRBV28 and TRBJ2-5, with TRBD2 identical over 11 bases. This CDR3 spans 16 amino acids. V lost 4 bases, J lost 2 bases, and 6 bases stayed unmatched. CDR1 and CDR2 from the germline V gene are MDHEN and SYDVKM. The CDR3 sequence is CASSSGTSGPQETQYF. CDR3 in DNA: TGTGCCAGCAGTTCCGGGACTAGCGGCCCACAAGAGACCCAGTACTTC.

The chain couples TRBV9 to TRBJ2-7; D perhaps matches TRBD2 (6 bases). Trimming took off 4 bases at V and 4 bases at J, with 15 bases between the two ends. CDR3 length: 14 residues. The germline gives CDR1 SGDLS, CDR2 YYNGEE. DNA of the CDR3: TGTGCCAGCAGCTTCTCCGGGACTTCGTACGAGCAGTACTTC. It encodes CASSFSGTSYEQYF. The entire variable domain, with the rest obtained from reference TRBV9 and TRBJ2-7, is as follows: DSGVTQTPKHLITATGQRVTLRCSPRSGDLSVYWYQQSLDQGLQFLIQYYNGEERAKGNILERFSAQQFPDLHSELNLSSLELGDSALYFCASSFSGTSYEQYFGPGTRLTVT.